The 31 T cell receptor beta chains reported below all come from one sample, sequenced in a study of shared clonotypes between healthy human individuals. Profiling relied on immunoSEQ multiplex PCR, and the TCRdb table lists in-frame clones only, not all of them. Here the sample spans roughly 2,300,000 clones, around 90% being singletons. Input material: naive CD4+ T cells from PBMCs. Sample subset: CD45RA+ positively selected. The receptors were gathered from a man aged 18 to 29 in good health. Some clones in this sample may be carry-over from other donors' samples.

The chain links TRBV25-1 to TRBJ2-3; D ambiguous. The ends were cut back, 7 bases at V and 3 bases at J, with 14 bases in the middle. The CDR3 loop spans 14 amino acids. The germline V gene has CDR1 MGHDK and CDR2 SYGVNS. The CDR3 is CASIKTGPTDTQYF. CDR3 in DNA: TGTGCCAGCATTAAGACCGGGCCTACAGATACGCAGTATTTT. The full variable domain, with the rest looked up from reference TRBV25-1 and TRBJ2-3, is EADIYQTPRYLVIGTGKKITLECSQTMGHDKMYWYQQDPGMELHLIHYSYGVNSTEKGDLSSESTVSRIRTEHFPLTLESARPSHTSQYLCASIKTGPTDTQYFGPGTRLTVL.

This clone was recorded once. CDR3 nucleotide sequence: TGTGCCAGCAGCCCCGCAGGGGTTGTGGAGACCCAGTACTTC. This encodes CASSPAGVVETQYF. The chain joins TRBV11-2 to TRBJ2-5; D is perhaps TRBD1 (6 bases). CDR1 and CDR2 from the germline V gene are SGHAT and FQNNGV. This CDR3 is 14 amino acids long. V lost 5 bases, J lost 5 bases, and 15 bases lay in between.

The table lists this clone with a count of one. This sample includes further DNA sequences coding for the same CDR3. The rearrangement joins TRBV5-1 to TRBJ2-7, with 8 bases identical to TRBD1. The V segment lost 0 bases and the J segment 2 bases; nucleotides outside the gene matches: 1. Germline V gene data show CDR1 as SGHRS and CDR2 as YFSETQ. The CDR3 sequence is 14 residues long. CDR3 sequence (DNA): TGCGCCAGCAGCTTGGGGACAGGGCCCTACGAGCAGTACTTC. The encoded protein is CASSLGTGPYEQYF. The entire variable domain, with the rest obtained from reference TRBV5-1 and TRBJ2-7, is as follows: KAGVTQTPRYLIKTRGQQVTLSCSPISGHRSVSWYQQTPGQGLQFLFEYFSETQRNKGNFPGRFSGRQFSNSRSEMNVSTLELGDSALYLCASSLGTGPYEQYFGPGTRLTVT.

This clone turned up a few times. J is TRBJ1-5 and V is TRBV6-1, with a tentative D call TRBD1 (6 bases). The ends were cut back, 11 bases at V and 0 bases at J, with 14 bases in the middle. The CDR3 has 14 amino acids. The V gene's germline CDR1 is MNHNS and CDR2 SASEGT. CDR3 nucleotide sequence: TGTGCCGGAGGGGGACTTAATAGCAATCAGCCCCAGCATTTT. It yields the protein CAGGGLNSNQPQHF.

On this clone: Distinct nucleotide sequences in the sample also encode this CDR3. The chain combines TRBV6-5 with TRBJ1-1; 10 bases are shared with TRBD1. Germline CDR1 reads MNHEY; CDR2 reads SVGAGI. The CDR3 runs to 13 residues. V lost 4 bases to trimming and J lost 5 bases; unmatched junction nucleotides: 1. The CDR3 DNA reads as TGTGCCAGCAGTTCGGGACAGGGGACTGAAGCTTTCTTT. Encoded protein: CASSSGQGTEAFF.

The chain combines TRBV28 with TRBJ2-7; D gene unclear. V was shortened by 8 bases and J by 1 base, with 12 bases between the two germline ends. Germline lookup yields CDR1 MDHEN and CDR2 SYDVKM. The CDR3 totals 13 residues. The CDR3 loop reads CASQQYTSYEQYF. CDR3 in DNA: TGTGCCAGCCAACAATATACGTCCTACGAGCAGTACTTC.

The V call is TRBV7-8, the J call TRBJ2-7; D call uncertain. Germline V gene data show CDR1 as SGHVS and CDR2 as FQNEAQ. The CDR3 sequence is 14 residues long. V shed 5 bases and J shed 0 bases, with 11 bases lying between them. This CDR3 reads CASSLLLSSYEQYF. The DNA of the CDR3 is TGTGCCAGCAGCCTTCTCTTGAGCTCCTACGAGCAGTACTTC.

The chain is built from TRBV6-1 and TRBJ2-5; D tentatively fits TRBD1 or TRBD2 (6 bases each). The CDR3 totals 14 residues. Germline V gene sequence: CDR1 MNHNS, CDR2 SASEGT. The V gene lost 3 bases and the J gene lost 5 bases, with 13 bases spanning the gap. The CDR3 bases are TGTGCCAGCAGTGATTCGAGGGGGAGGGAGACCCAGTACTTC. Its protein is CASSDSRGRETQYF.

This clone has just a few counts. The chain recombines TRBV19 with TRBJ1-5; 7 bases agree with TRBD1. Per germline, CDR1 LNHDA and CDR2 SQIVND (reference sequence). The trim removed 6 bases at V and 4 bases at J, leaving 3 bases unmatched. There are 13 residues in the CDR3. The CDR3 DNA follows: TGTGCCAGTAGGACAGGGACGAATCAGCCCCAGCATTTT. Amino acid sequence: CASRTGTNQPQHF.

The chain's CDR3 is CASSSPDQETQYF. The CDR3 DNA follows: TGTGCCAGCAGCTCCCCAGATCAAGAGACCCAGTACTTC. The chain links TRBV4-2 to TRBJ2-5; D call uncertain. Germline CDR1 reads LGHNA; CDR2 reads YNFKEQ. V lost 5 bases and J 2 bases, leaving 9 bases between the germline ends. This CDR3 has 13 residues.

The J gene is TRBJ2-7, the V gene TRBV5-1, with 8 bases identical to TRBD1. Per the germline V gene, CDR1 is SGHRS and CDR2 is YFSETQ. The CDR3 has 15 residues. V lost 2 bases and J lost 4; bases outside the gene matches: 8. The CDR3 spells CASSLAGGWGYEQYF. Written as DNA, the CDR3 is TGCGCCAGCAGCTTAGCAGGGGGCTGGGGGTACGAGCAGTACTTC.

This clone was recorded only once. This chain uses TRBV19 with TRBJ2-1; 13 bases agree with TRBD2. The CDR3 has 19 residues. Unmatched junction bases numbered 10, after V lost 4 bases and J lost 1 base. The germline CDR1 and CDR2 sequences are LNHDA and SQIVND (reference sequence). CDR3 amino acids: CASSTRTSGRRFSYNEQFF. Here the CDR3 DNA reads TGTGCCAGTAGTACCCGGACTAGCGGGAGACGGTTTTCCTACAATGAGCAGTTCTTC. The complete variable domain, with remaining parts taken from reference TRBV19 and TRBJ2-1, reads DGGITQSPKYLFRKEGQNVTLSCEQNLNHDAMYWYRQDPGQGLRLIYYSQIVNDFQKGDIAEGYSVSREKKESFPLTVTSAQKNPTAFYLCASSTRTSGRRFSYNEQFFGPGTRLTVL.

For the CDR3, the DNA is TGTGCCAGCAGCTTAGGGGGGAGTACTAACTATGGCTACACCTTC. Translation gives CASSLGGSTNYGYTF. This chain connects TRBV7-9 to TRBJ1-2, with D possibly TRBD1 on 5 matching bases. CDR1 and CDR2 from the germline V gene are SEHNR and FQNEAQ (reference sequence). V lost 1 base, J lost 0 bases, and 9 bases lay in between. The CDR3 sequence is 15 residues long.

The rearrangement uses TRBV7-9 and TRBJ1-2, with 9 bases matching TRBD1. The V and J ends lost 4 bases and 3 bases, in that order; junction bases with no gene match: 6. The CDR3 consists of 15 residues. From germline, CDR1 is SEHNR and CDR2 FQNEAQ (reference sequence). The chain's CDR3 is CASSSTDRGDYGYTF. CDR3 nucleotides: TGTGCCAGCAGCTCCACGGACAGGGGAGACTATGGCTACACCTTC.

This clone appeared once. The V and J genes are TRBV5-1 and TRBJ1-3; D call uncertain. The CDR3 runs 13 residues. Germline V gene sequence: CDR1 SGHRS, CDR2 YFSETQ. V was clipped by 5 bases and J by 2 bases, with 8 bases between them. The CDR3 here is CASSKVPGNTIYF. The CDR3 region has the DNA TGCGCCAGCAGTAAAGTCCCTGGAAACACCATATATTTT.

V is TRBV7-9 and J is TRBJ2-7; 9 positions agree with TRBD1. The V gene end was trimmed by 5 bases and the J gene end by 2 bases; junction bases not matched to a gene: 19. Germline lookup yields CDR1 SEHNR and CDR2 FQNEAQ (reference sequence). This CDR3 comprises 19 residues. CDR3 sequence: CASSPDPGQGGLAAYEQYF. In nucleotides, the CDR3 is TGTGCCAGCAGCCCAGACCCGGGACAGGGTGGATTGGCGGCCTACGAGCAGTACTTC.

This clone was counted once. V gene TRBV7-2 combines with J gene TRBJ2-2; D may be TRBD2 (7 bases). Germline V gene data show CDR1 as SGHTA and CDR2 as FQGNSA. Trimming removed 5 bases from V and 4 bases from J, with 14 bases in between. The CDR3 spans 15 residues. Here the CDR3 reads CASSTPRGATGELFF. CDR3 sequence (DNA): TGTGCCAGCAGCACGCCCCGGGGGGCCACCGGGGAGCTGTTTTTT.

A word on this clone: The sample holds other DNA sequences that translate to the same CDR3. V and J are TRBV5-1 and TRBJ2-3; D may be TRBD1 or TRBD2 (5 bases each). V shed 5 bases and J shed 3 bases, with 10 bases lying between them. The CDR3 consists of 13 residues. Germline loops: CDR1 SGHRS, CDR2 YFSETQ. In nucleotides, the CDR3 is TGCGCCAGCAGTCAGGGCGGGACAGATACGCAGTATTTT. Its protein is CASSQGGTDTQYF.

The gene calls are TRBV7-8 and TRBJ1-3; 7 bases line up with TRBD1. The V gene's germline CDR1 is SGHVS and CDR2 FQNEAQ. This CDR3 region has 16 residues. J lost 4 bases, V lost 4 bases, and 10 bases had no gene match. CDR3 region: CASSSTGYFSGNTIYF. The CDR3 DNA follows: TGTGCCAGCAGCTCGACAGGGTATTTCTCCGGAAACACCATATATTTT.

V and J are TRBV19 and TRBJ1-2; D not certain. Germline V gene sequence: CDR1 LNHDA, CDR2 SQIVND (reference sequence). Trimming pared 8 bases from V and 5 bases from J, leaving 18 bases between. The CDR3 runs 14 residues. The CDR3 is CASLEFYGPYGYTF. In DNA, the CDR3 is TGTGCCAGTTTAGAGTTCTACGGGCCATATGGCTACACCTTC.

This chain connects TRBV7-2 to TRBJ2-3; TRBD1 might be the D (6 bases). Germline-derived CDR1 and CDR2 are SGHTA and FQGNSA. With 5 bases removed from V and 3 bases from J, the gap between germline ends came to 18 bases. The CDR3 contains 16 residues. The CDR3 bases are TGTGCCAGCAGCCCCGGGACATTCTTCCGGACAGATACGCAGTATTTT. It specifies CASSPGTFFRTDTQYF.

V usage is TRBV5-1 and J usage is TRBJ2-2, with 10 bases matching TRBD1. Germline V gene sequence: CDR1 SGHRS, CDR2 YFSETQ. The length of the CDR3 is 14 residues. V dropped 3 bases and J dropped 7; count of bases not matched to a gene: 3. DNA of the CDR3: TGCGCCAGCAGCTCGGGACAGGGGAACGGGGAGCTGTTTTTT. Translating it yields CASSSGQGNGELFF. Complete variable domain (other parts from reference TRBV5-1 and TRBJ2-2): KAGVTQTPRYLIKTRGQQVTLSCSPISGHRSVSWYQQTPGQGLQFLFEYFSETQRNKGNFPGRFSGRQFSNSRSEMNVSTLELGDSALYLCASSSGQGNGELFFGEGSRLTVL.

The V and J genes are TRBV7-3 and TRBJ2-1; a weak D match, TRBD2 (6 bases). From germline, CDR1 is SGHTA and CDR2 FQGTGA. The CDR3 covers 16 residues. Deletions cut 1 base from V and 0 bases from J, with 10 bases between. As DNA, the CDR3 is TGTGCCAGCAGCTTAAATGCGGGAAGCTCCTACAATGAGCAGTTCTTC. Amino acids: CASSLNAGSSYNEQFF.

The genes are TRBV7-9 and TRBJ2-1; weak D call: TRBD2 (7 bases). Germline CDR1 is SEHNR and CDR2 is FQNEAQ (reference sequence). Trimming cost V 4 bases and J 2 bases, with 18 bases left between them. This CDR3 spans 17 amino acids. Here the CDR3 DNA reads TGTGCCAGCAGCTCCCCCGGGGGGCGGGTCACCTACAATGAGCAGTTCTTC. Its protein product is CASSSPGGRVTYNEQFF.

As for this clone: The same CDR3 also results from other DNA sequences found in this sample. J is TRBJ2-3 and V is TRBV28; TRBD2 matches at 7 bases. Germline V gene lookup returns CDR1 MDHEN and CDR2 SYDVKM. Germline trimming cut 6 bases from V and 6 bases from J; bases unmatched to any gene: 3. The CDR3 contains 12 residues. CDR3 protein: CASSLAADTQYF. CDR3 DNA: TGTGCCAGCAGCCTAGCGGCTGATACGCAGTATTTT.

V is TRBV30 and J is TRBJ1-2; a weak D match, TRBD1 (5 bases). The V end lost 3 bases, the J end lost 8 bases, and 10 bases lay between the germline ends. Germline-derived CDR1 and CDR2 are GTSNPN and SVGIG (reference sequence). This CDR3 comprises 11 residues. CDR3 sequence (DNA): TGTGCCTGGAGCAGGGCCCGGGGCTACACCTTC. Protein sequence: CAWSRARGYTF.

The V and J genes are TRBV5-6 and TRBJ2-5, with D possibly being TRBD1 (5 bases). The V gene lost 1 base and the J gene lost 1 base, with 14 bases spanning the gap. Looked up from germline, CDR1 is SGHDT and CDR2 is YYEEEE. CDR3 length: 16 residues. This chain's CDR3 is CASSLKGSIRQETQYF. The DNA of the CDR3 is TGTGCCAGCAGCTTGAAGGGGTCAATCCGCCAAGAGACCCAGTACTTC.

A word on this clone: Additional DNA sequences in this sample encode the identical CDR3. V and J are TRBV9 and TRBJ2-5; 14 nucleotides align to TRBD2. This CDR3 region has 17 residues. Germline trimming cut 0 bases from V and 4 bases from J; bases unmatched to any gene: 5. CDR1 and CDR2 (germline): SGDLS, YYNGEE. CDR3 sequence (DNA): TGTGCCAGCAGCGTAGCTACAGGACTAGCGGGAGGAGAGACCCAGTACTTC. This encodes CASSVATGLAGGETQYF. Looking up the rest from reference TRBV9 and TRBJ2-5 gives the full variable domain: DSGVTQTPKHLITATGQRVTLRCSPRSGDLSVYWYQQSLDQGLQFLIQYYNGEERAKGNILERFSAQQFPDLHSELNLSSLELGDSALYFCASSVATGLAGGETQYFGPGTRLLVL.

V and J are TRBV6-6 and TRBJ2-1; D is unresolved. CDR1 and CDR2 from the germline V gene are MNHNY and SVGAGI (reference sequence). V was trimmed by 2 bases and J by 1 base, leaving 9 bases between them. This CDR3 spans 15 amino acids. CDR3 nucleotide sequence: TGTGCCAGCAGTTACCTCAGGAGTTCCTACAATGAGCAGTTCTTC. Translated: CASSYLRSSYNEQFF.

The V gene is TRBV2, the J gene TRBJ1-2; D remains unclear. Trimming stripped 6 bases from V and 3 bases from J, with 14 bases between. CDR1 SNHLY and CDR2 FYNNEI come from the germline V gene. The CDR3 is made up of 14 amino acids. CDR3 loop: CASRFTDSDYGYTF. Written as DNA, the CDR3 is TGTGCCAGCAGGTTTACAGATTCTGACTATGGCTACACCTTC. Filled out from reference TRBV2 and TRBJ1-2, the complete variable domain reads EPEVTQTPSHQVTQMGQEVILRCVPISNHLYFYWYRQILGQKVEFLVSFYNNEISEKSEIFDDQFSVERPDGSNFTLKIRSTKLEDSAMYFCASRFTDSDYGYTFGSGTRLTVV.

The CDR3 is CASSSAPPGQRINYYGYTF. The CDR3 DNA is TGTGCCAGCAGCTCCGCCCCTCCAGGACAGCGGATTAACTACTATGGCTACACCTTC. The rearrangement uses TRBV7-8 and TRBJ1-2, with a tentative D call TRBD1 (6 bases). V was clipped by 4 bases and J by 3 bases, with 27 bases between them. Germline V CDR1 and CDR2: SGHVS, FQNEAQ. This CDR3 has 19 residues. Filled out from reference TRBV7-8 and TRBJ1-2, the complete variable domain reads GAGVSQSPRYKVAKRGQDVALRCDPISGHVSLFWYQQALGQGPEFLTYFQNEAQLDKSGLPSDRFFAERPEGSVSTLKIQRTQQEDSAVYLCASSSAPPGQRINYYGYTFGSGTRLTVV.